The 22 T cell receptor beta chains presented below share a single source sample, sequenced in a study of T-cell reconstitution after alpha-beta-depleted transplantation in children. The authors prepared the TCRbeta library with unique molecular identifiers. From the PCR reads, TCRdb called clonotypes with MiXCR, one entry per CDR3 protein. The sample yields about 460,000 distinct CDR3 sequences, 9.5% to 15% seen once. The sample here was PBMCs from the stem cell graft donor, taken from the stem cell graft. The receptors shown here come from a human donor who donated a stem cell graft to a child with combined immunodeficiency.

The table lists this clonotype with many counts. V is TRBV12-3 or TRBV12-4 and J is TRBJ2-3, with D possibly TRBD2 on 6 matching bases. V lost 4 bases, J lost 6 bases, and 20 bases lay in between. This CDR3 region has 16 residues. This CDR3 is CASSSPGTLFRDTQYF. The CDR3 DNA sequence: TGTGCCAGCAGTTCTCCCGGGACTCTATTCCGTGATACGCAGTATTTT.

This clonotype was recorded at least ten times. The gene calls are TRBV7-2 and TRBJ1-2, with a possible D match to TRBD1 (6 bases). This CDR3 spans 12 amino acids. V lost 5 bases to trimming and J lost 5 bases, with 9 bases between them. CDR1 and CDR2 (germline): SGHTA, FQGNSA. The CDR3 protein is CASSPGQYGYTF. In DNA form, the CDR3 reads TGTGCCAGCAGCCCCGGACAGTATGGCTACACCTTC.

Only a few counts were recorded for this clonotype. The rearrangement joins TRBV12-3 or TRBV12-4 to TRBJ1-4; TRBD1 aligns across 8 bases. CDR3 size: 12 residues. Unmatched junction bases numbered 2, after V lost 0 bases and J lost 14 bases. CDR3 in amino acids: CASSLADRALFF. As DNA, the CDR3 is TGTGCCAGCAGTTTAGCGGACAGGGCCCTGTTTTTT.

The rearrangement links TRBV24-1 to TRBJ2-1, with TRBD2 matching 7 bases. Germline lookup yields CDR1 KGHDR and CDR2 SFDVKD. Germline trimming cut 4 bases from V and 10 bases from J; bases unmatched to any gene: 9. The CDR3 totals 14 residues. The CDR3 loop reads CATSDPGRAAEQFF. The CDR3 DNA follows: TGTGCCACCAGTGACCCAGGGAGGGCGGCCGAGCAGTTCTTC.

The chain couples TRBV12-5 to TRBJ2-5; 7 bases agree with TRBD1. V shed 0 bases and J 4 bases; nucleotides not matched to a gene: 8. The germline gives CDR1 LGHNT, CDR2 FRNRAP. The CDR3 covers 16 residues. CDR3 protein: CASGLVIDRATETQYF. The CDR3 coding sequence is TGTGCTAGTGGTTTGGTAATCGACAGGGCAACAGAGACCCAGTACTTC.

This clonotype was detected many times. This chain joins TRBV12-3 or TRBV12-4 and TRBJ2-3; D is possibly TRBD1 (5 bases). V lost 4 bases and J 6 bases, leaving 11 bases between the germline ends. The CDR3 consists of 13 residues. The chain's CDR3 is CASSSGFSDTQYF. Written as DNA, the CDR3 is TGTGCCAGCAGTTCAGGGTTTTCGGATACGCAGTATTTT.

This clonotype has a handful of counts. The chain carries TRBV5-1 and TRBJ2-5; a weak D match, TRBD1 (6 bases). The ends were cut back, 3 bases at V and 2 bases at J, with 11 bases in the middle. Germline CDR1 reads SGHRS; CDR2 reads YFSETQ. This CDR3 region has 14 residues. The CDR3 DNA reads as TGCGCCAGCAGCTCATGGACAGTTCAAGAGACCCAGTACTTC. It codes for CASSSWTVQETQYF. The whole variable domain, filled in from reference TRBV5-1 and TRBJ2-5, reads KAGVTQTPRYLIKTRGQQVTLSCSPISGHRSVSWYQQTPGQGLQFLFEYFSETQRNKGNFPGRFSGRQFSNSRSEMNVSTLELGDSALYLCASSSWTVQETQYFGPGTRLLVL.

This chain links TRBV15 with TRBJ2-1, with a tentative D call TRBD1 (5 bases). Germline V gives CDR1 LNHNV, CDR2 YYDKDF (reference sequence). The CDR3 contains 15 residues. V shed 5 bases and J shed 0 bases, with 11 bases lying between them. In DNA, the CDR3 is TGTGCCACCAGCCCCTACCAGGGCTCCTACAATGAGCAGTTCTTC. Translation: CATSPYQGSYNEQFF. The full variable domain, rest sourced from reference TRBV15 and TRBJ2-1, is DAMVIQNPRYQVTQFGKPVTLSCSQTLNHNVMYWYQQKSSQAPKLLFHYYDKDFNNEADTPDNFQSRRPNTSFCFLDIRSPGLGDTAMYLCATSPYQGSYNEQFFGPGTRLTVL.

This clonotype is labeled as medium-sized (0.01 to 0.1%). This chain connects TRBV7-2 to TRBJ2-2, with D maybe TRBD2 (5 bases). The CDR3 covers 16 residues. Trimming took 5 bases from V and 3 from J, leaving 16 bases between them. CDR1 is SGHTA, CDR2 FQGNSA, per germline. The CDR3 loop is CASSRDPNGDTGELFF. For the CDR3, the DNA is TGTGCCAGCAGCCGAGACCCAAACGGGGACACCGGGGAGCTGTTTTTT. The variable domain in full, completed from reference TRBV7-2 and TRBJ2-2, reads GAGVSQSPSNKVTEKGKDVELRCDPISGHTALYWYRQSLGQGLEFLIYFQGNSAPDKSGLPSDRFSAERTGGSVSTLTIQRTQQEDSAVYLCASSRDPNGDTGELFFGEGSRLTVL.

The sample holds many counts of this clonotype. This chain links TRBV20-1 with TRBJ2-1; D remains unclear. V was cut by 3 bases and J by 6 bases, with 9 bases left in between. Germline V gene data show CDR1 as DFQATT and CDR2 as SNEGSKA (reference sequence). The CDR3 is 12 residues long. The CDR3 DNA sequence: TGCAGTGCTAGTTACGAGACCAATGAGCAGTTCTTC. This translates into CSASYETNEQFF.

The sample holds a few counts of this clonotype. V is TRBV12-3 or TRBV12-4 and J is TRBJ2-3; the D gene could be TRBD1 or TRBD2 (5 bases each). The CDR3 spans 18 residues. Trimming left V 7 bases short and J 2 bases short, with 25 bases between. CDR3: CASTPRDAVEGPTDTQYF. Here the CDR3 DNA reads TGTGCCAGCACCCCCCGGGACGCAGTAGAGGGACCCACAGATACGCAGTATTTT.

This clonotype has more than one count but fewer than ten. The V and J genes are TRBV6-5 and TRBJ2-7; TRBD2 aligns across 9 bases. CDR1 is MNHEY and CDR2 is SVGAGI in the germline V gene. V shed 2 bases and J 2 bases; nucleotides not matched to a gene: 4. CDR3 size: 15 residues. CDR3 coding DNA: TGTGCCAGCAGTTACGTAGCGGGAGCAACCTACGAGCAGTACTTC. It encodes CASSYVAGATYEQYF.

There are many counts of this clonotype. This rearrangement joins TRBV7-3 to TRBJ2-1, with D possibly being TRBD2 (6 bases). The CDR3 totals 16 residues. CDR1 is SGHTA, CDR2 FQGTGA, per germline. V was trimmed by 4 bases and J by 5 bases, leaving 18 bases between them. The DNA for the CDR3 is TGTGCCAGCAGCTCACTCAATAGCGGTGTAGACAATGAGCAGTTCTTC. Protein product: CASSSLNSGVDNEQFF.

This clonotype came up a few times. The chain links TRBV24-1 to TRBJ2-2; D remains unclear. The ends were cut back, 8 bases at V and 4 bases at J, with 7 bases in the middle. The CDR3 has 12 amino acids. Germline CDR1 reads KGHDR; CDR2 reads SFDVKD. The CDR3 is CATTGPTGELFF. The CDR3 DNA follows: TGTGCCACCACTGGTCCCACCGGGGAGCTGTTTTTT.

V usage is TRBV18 and J usage is TRBJ1-1; the match to TRBD1 covers 8 bases. Germline CDR1 KGHSH, CDR2 LQKENI. The V and J ends lost 3 bases and 7 bases, in that order; junction bases with no gene match: 7. CDR3 length: 14 amino acids. The CDR3 reads CASSPPGQVLEAFF. The CDR3 region has the DNA TGTGCCAGCTCACCCCCGGGACAGGTGCTTGAAGCTTTCTTT.

There are a few counts of this clonotype. The chain combines TRBV18 with TRBJ2-1; TRBD1 agrees at 9 bases. The CDR3 runs to 15 residues. V trimming: 3 bases; J trimming: 6 bases; junction bases outside the gene matches: 6. The germline gives CDR1 KGHSH, CDR2 LQKENI. CDR3 protein: CASSPETGGGNEQFF. In nucleotides, the CDR3 is TGTGCCAGCTCACCTGAGACAGGGGGAGGCAATGAGCAGTTCTTC.

This clonotype was counted ten times or more. The chain combines TRBV4-3 with TRBJ2-4, with D possibly being TRBD2 (5 bases). Germline lookup yields CDR1 LGHNA and CDR2 YSLEER. V was pared by 3 bases and J by 0 bases, with 9 bases between. The CDR3 runs 15 residues. The chain's CDR3 is CASSQGGLAKNIQYF. As DNA, the CDR3 is TGCGCCAGCAGCCAGGGCGGACTAGCCAAAAACATTCAGTACTTC.

The table lists this clonotype with many counts. This rearrangement joins TRBV20-1 to TRBJ2-7; D remains unclear. Looked up from germline, CDR1 is DFQATT and CDR2 is SNEGSKA (reference sequence). V was cut by 0 bases and J by 1 base, with 13 bases left in between. CDR3 length: 15 amino acids. CDR3 loop: CSARDSARSSYEQYF. CDR3 in DNA: TGCAGTGCTAGAGATTCGGCGCGATCGTCCTACGAGCAGTACTTC.

This clonotype was counted a few times. V usage is TRBV5-1 and J usage is TRBJ2-3; D is possibly TRBD1 (6 bases). The germline gives CDR1 SGHRS, CDR2 YFSETQ. Deletions cut 4 bases from V and 6 bases from J, with 15 bases between. The CDR3 contains 14 residues. The CDR3 region is CASSRGHGADTQYF. CDR3 sequence (DNA): TGCGCCAGCAGCAGGGGACATGGAGCGGATACGCAGTATTTT.

This sequence joins TRBV24-1 and TRBJ2-5; D possibly matches TRBD1 or TRBD2 (5 bases each). The CDR3 covers 13 residues. The V end was cut by 9 bases, the J end by 7 bases, with 17 bases between. The germline CDR1 and CDR2 sequences are KGHDR and SFDVKD. This chain's CDR3 is CATGTGPTGTQYF. Written as DNA, the CDR3 is TGTGCCACCGGAACGGGACCTACCGGGACCCAGTACTTC.

The chain couples TRBV4-3 to TRBJ2-1; TRBD2 matches at 9 bases. The V gene end was trimmed by 1 base and the J gene end by 4 bases; junction bases not matched to a gene: 2. This CDR3 has 15 amino acids. CDR1 and CDR2 (germline): LGHNA, YSLEER. In DNA form, the CDR3 reads TGCGCCAGCAGCCAAGTGCGGGGGGGATACAATGAGCAGTTCTTC. The encoded protein is CASSQVRGGYNEQFF.

This clonotype has ten or more counts. The J gene is TRBJ2-1, the V gene TRBV10-3, with TRBD1 identical over 12 bases. V lost 4 bases, J lost 7 bases, and 5 bases stayed unmatched. This CDR3 spans 15 amino acids. CDR1 ENHRY and CDR2 SYGVKD come from the germline V gene. The CDR3 DNA follows: TGTGCCATCAGTGTCGGGACAGGGGGCGAGAATGAGCAGTTCTTC. It specifies CAISVGTGGENEQFF.